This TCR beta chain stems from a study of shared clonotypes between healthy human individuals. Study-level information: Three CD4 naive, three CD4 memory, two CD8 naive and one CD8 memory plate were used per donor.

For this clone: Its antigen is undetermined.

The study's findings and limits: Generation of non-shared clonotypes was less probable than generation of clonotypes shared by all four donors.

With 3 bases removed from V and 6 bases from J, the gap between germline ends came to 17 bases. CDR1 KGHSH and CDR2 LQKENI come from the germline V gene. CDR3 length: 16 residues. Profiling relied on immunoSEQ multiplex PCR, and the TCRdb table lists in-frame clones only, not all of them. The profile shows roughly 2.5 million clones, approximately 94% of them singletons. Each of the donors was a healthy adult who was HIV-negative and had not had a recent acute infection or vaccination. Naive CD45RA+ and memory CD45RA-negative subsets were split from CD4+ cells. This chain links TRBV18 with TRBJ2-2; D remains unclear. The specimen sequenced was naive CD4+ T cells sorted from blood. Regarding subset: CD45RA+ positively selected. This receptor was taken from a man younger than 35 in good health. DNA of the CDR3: TGTGCCAGCTCACCCCCCTGGGCAACCCAGCCCGGGGAGCTGTTTTTT. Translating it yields CASSPPWATQPGELFF.